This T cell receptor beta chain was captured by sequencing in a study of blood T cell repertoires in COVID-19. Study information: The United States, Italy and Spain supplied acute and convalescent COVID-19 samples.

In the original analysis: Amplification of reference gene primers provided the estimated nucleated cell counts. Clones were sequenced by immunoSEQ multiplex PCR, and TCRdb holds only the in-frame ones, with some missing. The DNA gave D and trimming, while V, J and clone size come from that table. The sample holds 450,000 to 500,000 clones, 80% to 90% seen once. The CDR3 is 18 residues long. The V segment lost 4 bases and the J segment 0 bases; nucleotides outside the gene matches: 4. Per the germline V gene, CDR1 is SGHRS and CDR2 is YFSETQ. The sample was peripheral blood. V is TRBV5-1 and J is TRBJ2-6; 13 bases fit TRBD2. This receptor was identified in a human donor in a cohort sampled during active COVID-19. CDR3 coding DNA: TGCGCCAGCAGCCAGGGACTAGCGGGGTTCTCTGGGGCCAACGTCCTGACTTTC. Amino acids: CASSQGLAGFSGANVLTF. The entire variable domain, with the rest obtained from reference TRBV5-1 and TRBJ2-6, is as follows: KAGVTQTPRYLIKTRGQQVTLSCSPISGHRSVSWYQQTPGQGLQFLFEYFSETQRNKGNFPGRFSGRQFSNSRSEMNVSTLELGDSALYLCASSQGLAGFSGANVLTFGAGSRLTVL.